This T cell receptor beta chain originates from a study of blood T cell repertoires in COVID-19. Study background: Donors in the United States, Italy and Spain gave samples during acute or convalescent COVID-19.

Germline V gene sequence: CDR1 WSHSY, CDR2 SAAADI. The CDR3 has 17 residues. With 5 bases clipped from V and 0 bases from J, the junction kept 5 bases outside the gene matches. Repertoires were generated with immunoSEQ multiplex PCR, while TCRdb's copy carries only in-frame clones and drops some. The table has under 200,000 clones, roughly three quarters seen once. The material sequenced was peripheral blood. This rearrangement joins TRBV10-2 to TRBJ2-1; TRBD2 matches 12 bases. This TCR came from a man between 60 and 70 years old with active or convalescent COVID-19. The CDR3 loop is CASSSTSGRSSYNEQFF. The CDR3 DNA follows: TGCGCCAGCAGTAGTACTAGCGGGAGGTCCTCCTACAATGAGCAGTTCTTC.